This TCR beta chain was captured in a study of T cells after posttransplantation cyclophosphamide. There are many counts of this clone. Its antigen remains unknown. Broader study findings: After PTCy, TRB diversity resembled that of CNI/methotrexate controls. Donor CD8+ memory clones often dominated recipient blood repertoires at later times.

Sequencing used immunoSEQ multiplex PCR; TCRdb keeps in-frame clones, though not all of them. Sampling found approximately 27,000 clones, none seen once. In germline, CDR1 is LNHDA, CDR2 SQIVND (reference sequence). This CDR3 region has 15 residues. V gave up 6 bases and J gave up 4 bases; unmatched junction bases: 10. The sequencing sample was made of PBMCs. The receptor comes from a middle-aged man in good health, CMV-negative, and a related stem cell transplant donor. The chain couples TRBV19 to TRBJ1-1; 8 bases map to TRBD1. Here the CDR3 reads CASSAIRQGSTEAFF. CDR3 DNA sequence: TGTGCCAGTAGCGCGATTCGACAGGGGTCCACTGAAGCTTTCTTT. Looking up the rest from reference TRBV19 and TRBJ1-1 gives the full variable domain: DGGITQSPKYLFRKEGQNVTLSCEQNLNHDAMYWYRQDPGQGLRLIYYSQIVNDFQKGDIAEGYSVSREKKESFPLTVTSAQKNPTAFYLCASSAIRQGSTEAFFGQGTRLTVV.